This T cell receptor beta chain comes out of a study of graft-versus-host responses after intestinal transplantation. At the level of the study: Transplantation in recipients was multivisceral, liver-intestinal, or isolated intestinal. Recipients were all induced with anti-thymocyte globulin, then given tacrolimus and steroids for two to three years. Study-level points and caveats: The marrow of recipients harbored GvH clones, and ileum or blood showed some of them first. Researchers found peak circulating GvH clone levels linked to early post-transplant HvG declines.

Clones were sequenced by immunoSEQ multiplex PCR, and TCRdb holds only the in-frame ones, with some missing. The sample shows about 92,000 clones, around four fifths of them seen only once. This CDR3 spans 14 amino acids. V was pared by 4 bases and J by 12 bases, with 22 bases between. CDR1 and CDR2 from the germline V gene are SGHNT and YYREEE (reference sequence). A word on this clone: Antigen unknown.

Here the sequenced sample was unstimulated CD8+ T cells sorted from spleen or lymph node cells, taken before intestinal transplant. This chain joins TRBV5-4 and TRBJ1-1, with D possibly matching TRBD1 (5 bases). This clonotype originated in a human donor who received an intestinal transplant. CDR3 residues: CASSPHTRQHIPFF. As DNA, the CDR3 is TGTGCCAGCAGCCCCCACACTAGACAGCATATCCCTTTCTTT. Complete variable domain (other parts from reference TRBV5-4 and TRBJ1-1): ETGVTQSPTHLIKTRGQQVTLRCSSQSGHNTVSWYQQALGQGPQFIFQYYREEENGRGNFPPRFSGLQFPNYSSELNVNALELDDSALYLCASSPHTRQHIPFFGQGTRLTVV.